This T cell receptor beta chain was profiled in a study of cytomegalovirus exposure and HLA in healthy donors. Assay used: immunoSEQ multiplex PCR; TCRdb lists only in-frame clones, some missing. The data hold over 120,000 clones, with about 95% observed a single time. Germline V gene sequence: CDR1 LNHDA, CDR2 SQIVND (reference sequence). This CDR3 has 13 amino acids. The V end was cut by 3 bases, the J end by 6 bases, with 8 bases between. The clonotype was recovered from a young man in good health and CMV-seropositive. Sequencing input: PBMCs. The chain employs TRBV19 and TRBJ2-2, with D perhaps matching TRBD1 (5 bases). The CDR3 loop is CASSITGAGELFF. The CDR3 bases are TGTGCCAGTAGTATTACAGGCGCCGGGGAGCTGTTTTTT. Supplemented by reference TRBV19 and TRBJ2-2, the full variable domain reads DGGITQSPKYLFRKEGQNVTLSCEQNLNHDAMYWYRQDPGQGLRLIYYSQIVNDFQKGDIAEGYSVSREKKESFPLTVTSAQKNPTAFYLCASSITGAGELFFGEGSRLTVL.